The 15 T cell receptor beta chains presented below share a single source sample, sequenced in a study of blood T cells in healthy people across ages. For the second PCR, which ran for roughly 6 to 11 cycles, a sample-barcoded 5' primer and a J-beta primer mix were used. From the 5' RACE reads, TCRdb called clonotypes with MiXCR, one entry per CDR3 protein. The sample includes around 1,500,000 distinct CDR3 sequences, under 30% of them seen just once. The sequencing input was blood. These receptors were obtained from a woman aged 25 to 45 in good health.

A note on this clonotype: This may be a read error: a much more frequent sequence differs by one nucleotide. The gene calls are TRBV7-2 and TRBJ2-5; TRBD2 matches at 8 bases. The CDR3 loop spans 15 amino acids. Germline CDR1 is SGHTA and CDR2 is FQGNSA. V lost 4 bases to trimming and J lost 11 bases; unmatched junction nucleotides: 15. CDR3 DNA sequence: TGTGCCAGCAGCTCTGGACTAGCACCCAACAATGAGCAGTACTTC. The encoded protein is CASSSGLAPNNEQYF. Based on the CDR3 plus reference TRBV7-2 and TRBJ2-5, the full variable domain is GAGVSQSPSNKVTEKGKDVELRCDPISGHTALYWYRQSLGQGLEFLIYFQGNSAPDKSGLPSDRFSAERTGGSVSTLTIQRTQQEDSAVYLCASSSGLAPNNEQYFGPGTRLLVL.

This clonotype turned up a few times. The chain employs TRBV6-1 and TRBJ1-6; D is perhaps TRBD1 (6 bases). CDR1 and CDR2 (germline): MNHNS, SASEGT. V was pared by 7 bases and J by 9 bases, with 19 bases between. The CDR3 sequence is 15 residues long. The CDR3 loop is CASNHRELRISPLHF. The CDR3 DNA reads as TGTGCCAGCAATCACAGGGAGCTGAGGATTTCACCCCTCCACTTT.

The chain links TRBV2 to TRBJ2-5; 7 nucleotides match TRBD1. V lost 8 bases to trimming and J lost 11 bases; unmatched junction nucleotides: 17. This CDR3 region has 14 residues. Germline values: CDR1 SNHLY, CDR2 FYNNEI. CDR3 loop: CASGRQGGFGEQYF. The CDR3 region has the DNA TGTGCCAGCGGTAGACAGGGTGGTTTCGGGGAGCAGTACTTC.

This chain links TRBV6-6 with TRBJ2-5; no clear D. Deletions cut 1 base from V and 3 bases from J, with 6 bases between. The length of the CDR3 is 13 residues. In germline, CDR1 is MNHNY, CDR2 SVGAGI (reference sequence). The CDR3 coding sequence is TGTGCCAGCAGTTACTGGGGAAAAGAGACCCAGTACTTC. It encodes CASSYWGKETQYF.

This clonotype was recorded at least ten times. The chain couples TRBV20-1 to TRBJ2-1; a weak D match, TRBD2 (6 bases). Germline V gives CDR1 DFQATT, CDR2 SNEGSKA (reference sequence). This CDR3 contains 13 residues. V gave up 7 bases and J gave up 4 bases, with 14 bases separating them. The DNA for the CDR3 is TGCAGTGTCTCCCGGGAGAGGTACAATGAGCAGTTCTTC. Protein: CSVSRERYNEQFF.

This clonotype was seen more than once but under ten times. The chain employs TRBV7-2 and TRBJ2-1; TRBD2 matches 13 bases. The CDR3 contains 16 residues. CDR1 and CDR2 from the germline V gene are SGHTA and FQGNSA. V dropped 4 bases and J dropped 7; count of bases not matched to a gene: 7. CDR3 protein: CTSSSRGTSGDNEQFF. DNA of the CDR3: TGTACCAGCAGCTCCCGGGGGACTAGCGGGGATAATGAGCAGTTCTTC. Using reference TRBV7-2 and TRBJ2-1 for the parts outside the CDR3, the full variable domain is GAGVSQSPSNKVTEKGKDVELRCDPISGHTALYWYRQSLGQGLEFLIYFQGNSAPDKSGLPSDRFSAERTGGSVSTLTIQRTQQEDSAVYLCTSSSRGTSGDNEQFFGPGTRLTVL.

Note on this clonotype: This may stem from a read error, because a much larger clone lies one nucleotide away. V gene TRBV5-1 combines with J gene TRBJ1-2; TRBD1 is a possible D gene (6 bases). CDR1 is SGHRS, CDR2 YFSETQ, per germline. The CDR3 spans 13 residues. Here the CDR3 reads CTSSLGSGEGYTF. CDR3 bases: TGCACCAGCAGCTTGGGTTCAGGGGAAGGCTACACCTTC.

V is TRBV7-2 and J is TRBJ2-5, with D possibly being TRBD2 (5 bases). Deletions cut 5 bases from V and 5 bases from J, with 15 bases between. Per the germline V gene, CDR1 is SGHTA and CDR2 is FQGNSA. The CDR3 contains 14 residues. The CDR3 sequence is CASSPRSGLETQYF. In DNA, the CDR3 is TGTGCCAGCAGCCCCAGGTCGGGGTTGGAGACCCAGTACTTC. Full variable domain (missing parts from reference TRBV7-2 and TRBJ2-5): GAGVSQSPSNKVTEKGKDVELRCDPISGHTALYWYRQSLGQGLEFLIYFQGNSAPDKSGLPSDRFSAERTGGSVSTLTIQRTQQEDSAVYLCASSPRSGLETQYFGPGTRLLVL.

This chain links TRBV14 with TRBJ2-1, with no clear D. Deletions cut 3 bases from V and 5 bases from J, with 5 bases between. CDR3 size: 12 residues. From germline, CDR1 is SGHDN and CDR2 FVKESK. CDR3 bases: TGTGCCAGCAGCCACCTTGACAATGAGCAGTTCTTC. It yields the protein CASSHLDNEQFF.

This clonotype was seen more than once but under ten times. The V gene is TRBV7-9, the J gene TRBJ2-5; the D gene could be TRBD1 or TRBD2 (6 bases each). The CDR3 sequence is 16 residues long. CDR1 SEHNR and CDR2 FQNEAQ come from the germline V gene (reference sequence). The V end was cut by 4 bases, the J end by 2 bases, with 17 bases between. The CDR3 DNA reads TGTGCCAGCAGCTCCGGGGGCCGGGGCGATCAAGAGACCCAGTACTTC. This gives the protein CASSSGGRGDQETQYF. The full variable domain, rest sourced from reference TRBV7-9 and TRBJ2-5, is DTGVSQNPRHKITKRGQNVTFRCDPISEHNRLYWYRQTLGQGPEFLTYFQNEAQLEKSRLLSDRFSAERPKGSFSTLEIQRTEQGDSAMYLCASSSGGRGDQETQYFGPGTRLLVL.

Note on this clonotype: Compared with germline, one end of the junction differs, possibly owing to a read error. The rearrangement links TRBV7-2 to TRBJ2-3, with 9 bases fitting TRBD1. The germline V gene encodes CDR1 SGHTA and CDR2 FQGNSA. This CDR3 has 14 residues. In nucleotides, the CDR3 is TGTGCCAGCAGCTGGTTACAGGGGGCAGATACGCGGTATTTT. Translation: CASSWLQGADTRYF.

This clonotype has just a few counts. V gene TRBV5-1 combines with J gene TRBJ2-7; D ambiguous. The V and J ends lost 0 bases and 5 bases respectively, with 12 bases between them. Germline V gene lookup returns CDR1 SGHRS and CDR2 YFSETQ. The CDR3 runs 14 residues. DNA for the CDR3: TGCGCCAGCAGCTTGGCCGTAGAAGTCAACGAGCAGTACTTC. As protein: CASSLAVEVNEQYF. The full variable domain, its missing parts supplied by reference TRBV5-1 and TRBJ2-7, is KAGVTQTPRYLIKTRGQQVTLSCSPISGHRSVSWYQQTPGQGLQFLFEYFSETQRNKGNFPGRFSGRQFSNSRSEMNVSTLELGDSALYLCASSLAVEVNEQYFGPGTRLTVT.

Notes on this clonotype: A much larger clonotype is one base distant, so this may be a read error. The chain couples TRBV20-1 to TRBJ2-5, with D possibly matching TRBD2 (6 bases). Gene TRBJ2-7 matches the end of the DNA better, so the J call may be wrong. The germline V gene encodes CDR1 DFQATT and CDR2 SNEGSKA (reference sequence). This CDR3 comprises 14 residues. The CDR3, as DNA: TGCAGTGCTAGAGATCGGGAGAATTCCTGCGAGCAGTACTTC. It is translated as CSARDRENSCEQYF.

This chain joins TRBV4-3 and TRBJ2-3, with TRBD2 identical over 9 bases. Germline values: CDR1 LGHNA, CDR2 YSLEER. The CDR3 length is 20 residues. V lost 1 base to trimming and J lost 6 bases; unmatched junction nucleotides: 20. As DNA, the CDR3 is TGCGCCAGCAGCCAAGTTCACGGGGGAATAGGAGCGGGAGGTCAGGATACGCAGTATTTT. Its translation is CASSQVHGGIGAGGQDTQYF.

This clonotype was counted a few times. The rearrangement uses TRBV11-2 and TRBJ2-7; D remains ambiguous. This CDR3 is 15 amino acids long. Germline V gene data show CDR1 as SGHAT and CDR2 as FQNNGV. With 0 bases removed from V and 2 bases from J, the gap between germline ends came to 11 bases. CDR3 in amino acids: CASSLDPSIPYEQYF. The CDR3 DNA reads as TGTGCCAGCAGCTTAGATCCCTCGATCCCCTACGAGCAGTACTTC.